The present entry profiles one T cell receptor (beta chain) with its context. Seattle enrolled patients during active infection and tracked them longitudinally. The J segment lost 6 bases and the V segment lost 4 bases, leaving 6 bases of the junction unmatched. The germline V gene has CDR1 LNHDA and CDR2 SQIVND (reference sequence). The CDR3 spans 15 residues. These data come from a study of blood T cell repertoires in COVID-19. Looking at the study overall: Nucleic acid was either cDNA or gDNA, and it came from T cells, B-cell-depleted T cells, or PBMCs.

Sequenced by immunoSEQ multiplex PCR; TCRdb stores in-frame clones only, minus some. Seen here are over 90,000 clones, roughly 76% observed once, and the top ten hold more than 4%. The receptor comes from a man older than 75 with COVID-19, enrolled during active disease. The chain uses TRBV19 and TRBJ2-1; 10 nucleotides agree with TRBD2. The sample was peripheral blood. CDR3 DNA sequence: TGTGCCAGTAGTACCGGGACTAGCGATTTCAATGAGCAGTTCTTC. Encoded protein: CASSTGTSDFNEQFF.